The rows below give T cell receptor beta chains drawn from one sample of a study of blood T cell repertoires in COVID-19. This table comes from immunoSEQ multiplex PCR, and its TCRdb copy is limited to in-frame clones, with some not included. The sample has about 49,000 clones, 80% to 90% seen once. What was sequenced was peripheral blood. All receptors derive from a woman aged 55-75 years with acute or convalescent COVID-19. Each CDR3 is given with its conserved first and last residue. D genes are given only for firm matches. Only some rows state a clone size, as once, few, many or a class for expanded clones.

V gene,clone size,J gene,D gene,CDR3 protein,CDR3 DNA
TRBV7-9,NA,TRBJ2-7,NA,CASSPRSSYEQYF,TGTGCCAGCAGCCCCAGATCCTCCTACGAGCAGTACTTC
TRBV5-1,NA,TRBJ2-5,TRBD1,CASSSGQGEQETQYF,TGCGCCAGCAGTTCCGGACAGGGGGAACAAGAGACCCAGTACTTC
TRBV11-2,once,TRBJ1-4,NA,CASSLDGGRLFF,TGTGCCAGCAGCTTAGACGGGGGTAGACTGTTTTTT
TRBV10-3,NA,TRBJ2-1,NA,CAISAPLDAEQFF,TGTGCCATCAGTGCTCCACTAGATGCTGAGCAGTTCTTC
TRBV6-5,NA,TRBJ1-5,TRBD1,CASSRDRVSNQPQHF,TGTGCCAGCAGTCGGGACAGGGTCAGCAATCAGCCCCAGCATTTT
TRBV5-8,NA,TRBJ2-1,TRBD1,CASSFGRGRTNSYNEQFF,TGTGCCAGCAGCTTTGGCAGGGGGCGAACAAACTCCTACAATGAGCAGTTCTTC
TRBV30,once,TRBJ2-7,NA,CAWSVSRYEQYF,TGTGCCTGGAGTGTCAGTCGTTACGAGCAGTACTTC
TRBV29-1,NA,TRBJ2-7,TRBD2,CSAKAGSQYEQYF,TGCAGCGCGAAAGCGGGAAGCCAATACGAGCAGTACTTC
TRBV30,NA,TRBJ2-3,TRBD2,CAWSVLPGLAGISDTQYF,TGTGCCTGGAGTGTACTCCCGGGACTAGCGGGCATTTCAGATACGCAGTATTTT
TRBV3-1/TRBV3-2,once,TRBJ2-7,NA,CASSHVPLEQYF,TGTGCCAGCAGCCATGTCCCCCTAGAGCAGTACTTC
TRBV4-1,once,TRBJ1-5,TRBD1,CASSPKYNRGGNQPQHF,TGCGCCAGCAGCCCTAAATATAACAGGGGCGGCAATCAGCCCCAGCATTTT
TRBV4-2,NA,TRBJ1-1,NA,CASLGGAQRGLNTEAFF,TGTGCCAGCCTTGGGGGGGCGCAAAGGGGGTTGAACACTGAAGCTTTCTTT
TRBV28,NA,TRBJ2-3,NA,CASSRGLLTDTQYF,TGTGCCAGCAGTAGGGGACTCCTCACAGATACGCAGTATTTT
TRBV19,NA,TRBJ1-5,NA,CASSIVREGNQPQHF,TGTGCCAGTAGTATAGTGAGGGAGGGCAATCAGCCCCAGCATTTT
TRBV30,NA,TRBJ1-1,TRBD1,CAWRAGGHTEAFF,TGTGCCTGGAGGGCAGGGGGCCACACTGAAGCTTTCTTT
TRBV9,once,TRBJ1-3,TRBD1,CASSPQTGGNTIYF,TGTGCCAGCAGCCCACAGACAGGGGGAAACACCATATATTTT
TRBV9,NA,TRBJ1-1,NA,CASSRTEAESAFF,TGTGCCAGCAGCCGGACTGAGGCTGAATCGGCTTTCTTT
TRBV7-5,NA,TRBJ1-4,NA,CARSLWTDYNEKLFF,TGTGCCAGAAGCCTGTGGACAGACTATAATGAAAAACTGTTTTTT
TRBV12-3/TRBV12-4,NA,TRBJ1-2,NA,CASSINTF,TGTGCCAGCAGTATTAACACCTTC
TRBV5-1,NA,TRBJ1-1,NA,CASSLRITSTEAFF,TGCGCCAGCAGCTTGAGAATAACGAGCACTGAAGCTTTCTTT
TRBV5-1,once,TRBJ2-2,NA,CASSSPGGQNTGELFF,TGCGCCAGCAGCTCCCCGGGGGGACAGAACACCGGGGAGCTGTTTTTT
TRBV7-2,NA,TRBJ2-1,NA,CASSLSGNEQFF,TGTGCCAGCAGCTTATCCGGGAATGAGCAGTTCTTC
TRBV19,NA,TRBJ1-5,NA,CASSTVPGSAQPQHF,TGTGCCAGTAGTACTGTTCCAGGGTCGGCTCAGCCCCAGCATTTT
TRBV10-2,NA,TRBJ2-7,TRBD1,CASSETGGYEQYF,TGCGCCAGCAGTGAAACAGGGGGTTACGAGCAGTACTTC
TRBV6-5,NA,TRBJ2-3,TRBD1,CASTRDRGQDTQYF,TGTGCCAGCACCCGGGACAGGGGACAAGATACGCAGTATTTT
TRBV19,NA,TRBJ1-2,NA,CASSIDRTANYGYTF,TGTGCCAGTAGTATCGACCGGACTGCTAACTATGGCTACACCTTC
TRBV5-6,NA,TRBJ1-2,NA,CASSLGGRYGYTF,TGTGCCAGCAGCTTAGGAGGGAGGTATGGCTACACCTTC
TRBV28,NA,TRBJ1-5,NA,CASSLFREGKYQPQHF,TGTGCCAGCAGTTTATTCAGGGAAGGGAAGTATCAGCCCCAGCATTTT
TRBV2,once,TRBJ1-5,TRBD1,CASSERTGFQPQHF,TGTGCCAGCAGTGAAAGGACAGGGTTTCAGCCCCAGCATTTT
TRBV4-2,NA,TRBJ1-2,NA,CASSQADSPGSYTF,TGTGCCAGCAGCCAAGCCGACAGTCCTGGAAGCTACACCTTC
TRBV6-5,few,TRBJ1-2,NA,CASSYAQGAYGYTF,TGTGCCAGCAGTTACGCCCAGGGCGCGTATGGCTACACCTTC
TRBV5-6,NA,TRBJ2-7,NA,CASSLRGVDEQYF,TGTGCCAGCAGCTTGCGCGGGGTGGACGAGCAGTACTTC
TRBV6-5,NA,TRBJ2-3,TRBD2,CASSSESGGPADTQYF,TGTGCCAGCAGTTCCGAGTCGGGAGGGCCGGCAGATACGCAGTATTTT
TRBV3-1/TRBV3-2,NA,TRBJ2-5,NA,CASSPGLAQETQYF,TGTGCCAGCAGTCCGGGGTTAGCCCAAGAGACCCAGTACTTC
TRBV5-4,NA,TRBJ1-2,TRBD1,CASSLGGTGSGYGYTF,TGTGCCAGCAGCTTGGGAGGGACAGGGTCGGGCTATGGCTACACCTTC
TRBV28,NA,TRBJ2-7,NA,CAERRSGISPYEQYF,TGTGCCGAAAGACGTTCGGGGATTTCACCCTACGAGCAGTACTTC
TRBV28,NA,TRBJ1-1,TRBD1,CATRDSHTEAFF,TGTGCCACCCGGGACAGCCACACTGAAGCTTTCTTT
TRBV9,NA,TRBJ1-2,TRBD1,CASSQTGNYGYTF,TGTGCCAGCAGTCAGACAGGGAACTATGGCTACACCTTC
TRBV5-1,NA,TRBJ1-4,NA,CASSPDWNEKLFF,TGCGCCAGCAGCCCAGACTGGAATGAAAAACTGTTTTTT
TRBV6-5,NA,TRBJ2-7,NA,CASRYQGSHEQYF,TGTGCCAGCAGATATCAGGGTTCCCACGAGCAGTACTTC
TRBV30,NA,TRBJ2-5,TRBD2,CAWTALAGVSETQYF,TGTGCCTGGACCGCACTAGCGGGAGTTTCAGAGACCCAGTACTTC
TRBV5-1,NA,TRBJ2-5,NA,CASSEGETQYF,TGCGCCAGCAGCGAGGGAGAGACCCAGTACTTC
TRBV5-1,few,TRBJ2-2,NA,CASSQGSNTGELFF,TGCGCCAGCAGCCAGGGATCGAACACCGGGGAGCTGTTTTTT
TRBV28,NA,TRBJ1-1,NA,CASSLRSGFTFF,TGTGCCAGCAGTTTAAGGTCGGGGTTTACTTTCTTT
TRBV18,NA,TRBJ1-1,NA,CASSPPTEGNTEAFF,TGTGCCAGCTCACCACCGACTGAGGGGAACACTGAAGCTTTCTTT
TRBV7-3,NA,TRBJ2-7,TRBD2,CASSLSGLAGEEAYEQYF,TGTGCCAGCAGCTTATCGGGACTAGCGGGAGAAGAAGCCTACGAGCAGTACTTC
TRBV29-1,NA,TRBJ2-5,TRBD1,CSVDRNLIKETQYF,TGCAGCGTGGACAGGAACCTAATTAAAGAGACCCAGTACTTC
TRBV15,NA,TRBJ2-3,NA,CATSSMVGRGRADTQYF,TGTGCCACCAGCAGCATGGTCGGGAGGGGGCGTGCAGATACGCAGTATTTT
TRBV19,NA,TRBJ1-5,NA,CASSMSRGGNNQPQHF,TGTGCCAGTAGTATGTCTCGGGGCGGGAACAATCAGCCCCAGCATTTT
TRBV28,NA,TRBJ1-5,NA,CASSSPDRSRGQPQHF,TGTGCCAGCAGTTCTCCCGACAGGTCCCGGGGTCAGCCCCAGCATTTT
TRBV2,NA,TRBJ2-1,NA,CARQQGHEQFF,TGTGCCAGACAACAGGGCCATGAGCAGTTCTTC
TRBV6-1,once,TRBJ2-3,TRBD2,CASSEVLAGATDTQYF,TGTGCCAGCAGTGAAGTGCTAGCGGGGGCCACAGATACGCAGTATTTT
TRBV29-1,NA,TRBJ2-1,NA,CSVDTSRYNEQFF,TGCAGCGTTGATACTAGCAGATACAATGAGCAGTTCTTC
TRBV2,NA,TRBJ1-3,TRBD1,CASSVQGFDAGNTIYF,TGTGCCAGCAGCGTACAGGGGTTTGACGCTGGAAACACCATATATTTT
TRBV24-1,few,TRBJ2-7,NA,CATSGKNLDGGKQYF,TGTGCCACCAGTGGCAAGAACCTCGATGGGGGGAAGCAGTACTTC
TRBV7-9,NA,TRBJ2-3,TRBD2,CASRGSGLAGSDTQYF,TGTGCCAGCAGGGGATCGGGACTAGCGGGGTCAGATACGCAGTATTTT
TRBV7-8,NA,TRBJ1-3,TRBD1,CASSLVQGAGNTIYF,TGTGCCAGCAGCTTAGTGCAGGGGGCAGGAAACACCATATATTTT
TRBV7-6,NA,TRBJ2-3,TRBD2,CASSLWRSRGAFTRTDTQYF,TGTGCCAGCAGCTTATGGAGATCGCGGGGGGCTTTTACCCGCACAGATACGCAGTATTTT
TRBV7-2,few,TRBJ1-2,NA,CASALGASRSYGYTF,TGTGCCAGCGCTCTTGGGGCGTCACGAAGCTATGGCTACACCTTC
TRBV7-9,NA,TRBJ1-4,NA,CASSRGGTNEKLFF,TGTGCCAGCAGCCGAGGGGGAACTAATGAAAAACTGTTTTTT